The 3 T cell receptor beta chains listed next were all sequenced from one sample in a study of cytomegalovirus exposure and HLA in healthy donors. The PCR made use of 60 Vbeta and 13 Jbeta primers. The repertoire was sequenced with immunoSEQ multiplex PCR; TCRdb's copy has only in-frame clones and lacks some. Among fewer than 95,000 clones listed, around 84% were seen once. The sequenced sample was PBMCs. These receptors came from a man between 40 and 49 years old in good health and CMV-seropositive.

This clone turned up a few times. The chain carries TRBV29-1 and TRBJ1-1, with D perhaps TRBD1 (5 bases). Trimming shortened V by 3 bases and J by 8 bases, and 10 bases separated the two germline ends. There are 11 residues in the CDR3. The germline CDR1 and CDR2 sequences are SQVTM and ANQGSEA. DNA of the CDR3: TGCAGCGTTGAGGGTCCAGGGGAAGCTTTCTTT. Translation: CSVEGPGEAFF.

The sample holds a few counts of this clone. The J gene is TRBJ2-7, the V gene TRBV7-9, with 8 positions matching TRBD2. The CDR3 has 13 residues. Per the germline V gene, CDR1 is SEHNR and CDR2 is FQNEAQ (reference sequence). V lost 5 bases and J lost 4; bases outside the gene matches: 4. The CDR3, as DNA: TGTGCCAGCAGCATGGCTAGCGGGTACGAGCAGTACTTC. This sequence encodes CASSMASGYEQYF.

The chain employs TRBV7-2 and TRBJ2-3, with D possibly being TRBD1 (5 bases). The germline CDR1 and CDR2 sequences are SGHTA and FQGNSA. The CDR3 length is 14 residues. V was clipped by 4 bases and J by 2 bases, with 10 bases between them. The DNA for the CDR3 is TGTGCCAGCAGCTCACGACAGATCACAGATACGCAGTATTTT. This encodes CASSSRQITDTQYF.